This TCR beta chain was identified in a study of cytomegalovirus exposure and HLA in healthy donors. Primers for the PCR totalled 60 Vbeta and 13 Jbeta. Only in-frame clones appear in the TCRdb table, and some are missing; sequencing was by immunoSEQ multiplex PCR. The sample lists about 170,000 clones, approximately 80% occurring once. Trimming took 1 base from V and 3 from J, leaving 16 bases between them. The CDR3 loop spans 16 amino acids. Germline CDR1 is LNHNV and CDR2 is YYDKDF (reference sequence). The chain uses TRBV15 and TRBJ2-7, with D maybe TRBD2 (6 bases). The TCR originated in a woman under 30 in good health and CMV-seronegative. The sequencing input was PBMCs. The CDR3 nucleotides read TGTGCCACCAGCAGAGCTTCCCCTAGCGTAGGCTACGAGCAGTACTTC. This gives the protein CATSRASPSVGYEQYF.